This passage covers 16 T cell receptor beta chains from one sample sequenced in a study of Tregs in tolerant kidney transplant recipients (dated by TCRdb to the late 2010s). The library was produced with the immunoSEQ multiplex PCR assay. TCRdb obtained this table from immuneACCESS and retained in-frame rearrangements with V and J assigned. These tables miss some clones; where compared with another copy, unresolved V genes account for less than half of the shortfall, and the remainder is unexplained. This sample has around 70,000 clones in its table, and roughly 92% of those were observed once. About 10% of the sample rests with the top ten. The time point label corresponds to: blood sample drawn before combined kidney and bone marrow transplant. The source material was CD8+ T cells from blood, sampled before the transplant. These receptors originate from a human donor who received a combined kidney and bone marrow transplant.

V and J are TRBV11-2 and TRBJ2-1; a weak D match, TRBD2 (6 bases). The CDR3 runs 16 residues. Trimming stripped 0 bases from V and 0 bases from J, with 9 bases between. Germline V CDR1 and CDR2: SGHAT, FQNNGV. CDR3 amino acids: CASSLEPSDSYNEQFF. As DNA, the CDR3 is TGTGCCAGCAGCTTAGAACCTAGCGACTCCTACAATGAGCAGTTCTTC.

The chain recombines TRBV4-3 with TRBJ1-3; TRBD1 is a possible D gene (6 bases). V lost 2 bases, J lost 2 bases, and 13 bases lay in between. Germline V gene lookup returns CDR1 LGHNA and CDR2 YSLEER. The CDR3 has 16 residues. The CDR3 reads CASSQTDSLPGNTIYF. DNA for the CDR3: TGCGCCAGCAGCCAAACGGACAGCCTCCCTGGAAACACCATATATTTT.

V and J are TRBV5-6 and TRBJ2-7; 7 bases align to TRBD1. The CDR3 length is 15 residues. V shed 1 base and J 3 bases; nucleotides not matched to a gene: 7. The germline CDR1 and CDR2 sequences are SGHDT and YYEEEE. The CDR3 DNA reads as TGTGCCAGCAGCTTGTTGGGGCAGGGGGACTACGAGCAGTACTTC. The encoded protein is CASSLLGQGDYEQYF. The full variable domain, with the rest looked up from reference TRBV5-6 and TRBJ2-7, is DAGVTQSPTHLIKTRGQQVTLRCSPKSGHDTVSWYQQALGQGPQFIFQYYEEEERQRGNFPDRFSGHQFPNYSSELNVNALLLGDSALYLCASSLLGQGDYEQYFGPGTRLTVT.

The V gene is TRBV5-1, the J gene TRBJ2-7; TRBD2 might be the D (7 bases). The CDR3 has 13 amino acids. Germline V gene data show CDR1 as SGHRS and CDR2 as YFSETQ. V was shortened by 2 bases and J by 7 bases, with 13 bases between the two germline ends. The CDR3 bases are TGCGCCAGCAGCTTAACAGGGAGGGGGGAGCAGTACTTC. Translating gives CASSLTGRGEQYF.

V and J are TRBV19 and TRBJ2-7; 8 nucleotides line up with TRBD1. The germline CDR1 and CDR2 sequences are LNHDA and SQIVND (reference sequence). J lost 5 bases, V lost 3 bases, and 3 bases had no gene match. The CDR3 totals 13 residues. DNA of the CDR3: TGTGCCAGTAGTATCCAGGGGGCGGACGAGCAGTACTTC. Protein sequence: CASSIQGADEQYF.

This chain links TRBV7-2 with TRBJ2-7, with TRBD1 matching over 7 bases. The germline CDR1 and CDR2 sequences are SGHTA and FQGNSA. The CDR3 is made up of 14 amino acids. J gave up 5 bases and V 1 base, and 5 bases lay outside the gene matches. The DNA of the CDR3 is TGTGCCAGCAGCTTAGATGACAGGGTCGACGAGCAGTACTTC. Translation gives CASSLDDRVDEQYF.

Only a few counts were recorded for this clone. The rearrangement uses TRBV5-1 and TRBJ2-1; D uncertain. Trimming took 1 base from V and 5 from J, leaving 7 bases between them. Germline lookup yields CDR1 SGHRS and CDR2 YFSETQ. CDR3 length: 13 amino acids. The CDR3: CASSLFGDNEQFF. The CDR3 DNA follows: TGCGCCAGCAGCTTGTTTGGAGACAATGAGCAGTTCTTC.

This chain uses TRBV10-1 with TRBJ1-5; 7 nucleotides match TRBD1. This CDR3 spans 14 amino acids. Germline lookup yields CDR1 WNHNN and CDR2 SYGVQD (reference sequence). V dropped 2 bases and J dropped 7; count of bases not matched to a gene: 5. CDR3 region: CASSEPTGHQPQHF. CDR3 bases: TGCGCCAGCAGTGAGCCGACAGGGCACCAGCCCCAGCATTTT.

V is TRBV19 and J is TRBJ1-3; tentative D call: TRBD1 (5 bases). V was pared by 1 base and J by 7 bases, with 17 bases between. CDR3 length: 16 residues. Germline V gene lookup returns CDR1 LNHDA and CDR2 SQIVND (reference sequence). CDR3 residues: CASSIVVGGVGNTIYF. The CDR3 DNA reads TGTGCCAGTAGTATAGTGGTCGGAGGGGTTGGCAACACCATATATTTT.

This rearrangement joins TRBV19 to TRBJ1-2; 8 nucleotides align to TRBD1. CDR3 length equals 13 residues. Germline CDR1 is LNHDA and CDR2 is SQIVND (reference sequence). V lost 7 bases, J lost 2 bases, and 3 bases stayed unmatched. The DNA for the CDR3 is TGTGCCAGTATTGGACAGGGAAACTATGGCTACACCTTC. As protein: CASIGQGNYGYTF.

This chain connects TRBV5-8 to TRBJ2-1, with TRBD2 as a possible D gene (5 bases). The V and J ends lost 2 bases and 10 bases respectively, with 19 bases between them. The germline V gene encodes CDR1 SGHTS and CDR2 YDEGEE. CDR3 length: 15 amino acids. In DNA form, the CDR3 reads TGTGCCAGCAGCTTTGGCCCTAGCTGGGGTAGGGAGCAGTTCTTC. It translates to CASSFGPSWGREQFF.

The chain is built from TRBV10-3 and TRBJ2-7, with D perhaps TRBD1 (6 bases). V was shortened by 8 bases and J by 0 bases, with 17 bases between the two germline ends. CDR3 size: 15 residues. CDR1 is ENHRY, CDR2 SYGVKD, per germline. CDR3 in DNA: TGTGCCATCCAGGATCATACAGGGAACTCCTACGAGCAGTACTTC. Translating it yields CAIQDHTGNSYEQYF.

V and J are TRBV7-8 and TRBJ2-1, with D perhaps TRBD2 (5 bases). V was trimmed by 1 base and J by 0 bases, leaving 7 bases between them. Per the germline V gene, CDR1 is SGHVS and CDR2 is FQNEAQ. This CDR3 contains 15 residues. The CDR3 reads CASSLEGSSYNEQFF. CDR3 DNA sequence: TGTGCCAGCAGCTTAGAAGGGAGCTCCTACAATGAGCAGTTCTTC. Full variable domain (missing parts from reference TRBV7-8 and TRBJ2-1): GAGVSQSPRYKVAKRGQDVALRCDPISGHVSLFWYQQALGQGPEFLTYFQNEAQLDKSGLPSDRFFAERPEGSVSTLKIQRTQQEDSAVYLCASSLEGSSYNEQFFGPGTRLTVL.

This clone came up once. V usage is TRBV27 and J usage is TRBJ1-1, with 10 bases matching TRBD1. The CDR3 is 15 amino acids. Germline loops: CDR1 MNHEY, CDR2 SMNVEV (reference sequence). Trimming removed 6 bases from V and 4 bases from J; junction bases left unmatched: 8. In DNA, the CDR3 is TGTGCCAGCAGGGCCCGGACAGGGGGATTCACTGAAGCTTTCTTT. This codes for CASRARTGGFTEAFF.

This sequence joins TRBV6-5 and TRBJ2-2, with a possible D match to TRBD1 (6 bases). Germline values: CDR1 MNHEY, CDR2 SVGAGI. This CDR3 contains 15 residues. Trimming removed 4 bases from V and 4 bases from J, with 13 bases in between. The CDR3 region has the DNA TGTGCCAGCAGTTCAACAGGGTTTGGCACCGGGGAGCTGTTTTTT. It translates to CASSSTGFGTGELFF.

The CDR3 DNA sequence: TGTGCCAGCAGCCCTAGCGGATTCACAGATACGCAGTATTTT. Its translation is CASSPSGFTDTQYF. The rearrangement uses TRBV7-9 and TRBJ2-3; TRBD2 agrees at 7 bases. J gave up 2 bases and V 5 bases, and 4 bases lay outside the gene matches. The germline V gene encodes CDR1 SEHNR and CDR2 FQNEAQ (reference sequence). The CDR3 has 14 residues.